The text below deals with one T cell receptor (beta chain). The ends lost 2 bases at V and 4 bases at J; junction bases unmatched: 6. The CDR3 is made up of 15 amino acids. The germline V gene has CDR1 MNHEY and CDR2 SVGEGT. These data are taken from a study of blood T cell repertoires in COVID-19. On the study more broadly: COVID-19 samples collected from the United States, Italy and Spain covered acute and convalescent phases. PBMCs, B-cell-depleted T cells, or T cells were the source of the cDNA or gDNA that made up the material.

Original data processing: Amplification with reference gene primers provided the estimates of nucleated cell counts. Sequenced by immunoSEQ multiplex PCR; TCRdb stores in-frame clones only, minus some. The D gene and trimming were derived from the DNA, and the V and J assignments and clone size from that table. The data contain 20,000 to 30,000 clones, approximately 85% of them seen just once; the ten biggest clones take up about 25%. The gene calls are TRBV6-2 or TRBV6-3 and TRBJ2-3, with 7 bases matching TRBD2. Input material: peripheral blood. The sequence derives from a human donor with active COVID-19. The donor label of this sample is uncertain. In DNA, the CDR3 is TGTGCCAGCAGTTACCGTCTAGCGGTTTCAGATACGCAGTATTTT. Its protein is CASSYRLAVSDTQYF.